This T cell receptor (beta chain) was documented in a study of T-cell reconstitution after alpha-beta-depleted transplantation in children. Remarks on this clonotype: Its matching antigen is unknown.

Study outcomes and limitations: A year had passed since transplant, and T-cell counts and diversity by then came mostly from newly produced T cells. Alpha-beta T cells about two months after transplant reportedly derived from several hundred expanded graft clones.

Unique molecular identifiers were incorporated into the prepared TCRbeta library. In TCRdb, the PCR reads were re-called with MiXCR into one record per CDR3 protein. The profile shows roughly 100,000 distinct CDR3 sequences, around 6.1% of them singletons. This clonotype was obtained from a female patient aged 2 to 10 who had a stem cell transplant for Fanconi anemia, so the T cells may come from the graft donor. Sequencing used PBMCs, mostly from graft donor cells, obtained 60 days after TCRalphabeta/CD19-depleted stem cell transplant.

Written as DNA, the CDR3 is TGTGCCAGCAGCTTAAACGGGGGGACCGGGGAGCTGTTTTTT. As protein: CASSLNGGTGELFF. The rearrangement uses TRBV7-3 and TRBJ2-2, with TRBD2 matching 7 bases. V gave up 1 base and J gave up 5 bases; unmatched junction bases: 1. Germline lookup yields CDR1 SGHTA and CDR2 FQGTGA. This CDR3 contains 14 residues.